This paragraph reports one T cell receptor beta chain. Its antigen is as yet unknown. The sample is drawn from a study of identical twins. Findings and limits, study-wide: For cord blood, abundant beta clonotypes had fewer insertions, unlike memory repertoires, which showed none. Compared with models, monozygotic twins showed more out-of-frame TCR alpha sharing.

In germline, CDR1 is DFQATT, CDR2 SNEGSKA (reference sequence). The CDR3 totals 12 residues. Trimming took off 2 bases at V and 2 bases at J, with 3 bases between the two ends. The cDNA had a unique molecular identifier and a template-switch universal primer site. TCRdb reprocessed the 5' RACE reads with MiXCR, giving one entry per CDR3 protein. This sample has hundreds of thousands of distinct CDR3 sequences, with about 18% found just once. This sample was also put to use in a study of T cells expressing NK-cell markers. This second study notes: As a fraction of CD8+ T cells, dominant NKG2C+ clonotypes reached about 1.0-8% in roughly 6 donors.

The rearrangement links TRBV20-1 to TRBJ2-2, with D hard to call. The sequence was collected from a woman between 18 and 30 years old in good health. The sample taken for sequencing was PBMCs. The CDR3 DNA reads as TGCAGTGCTAGAAGCAACACCGGGGAGCTGTTTTTT. It translates to CSARSNTGELFF.